Given below is one TCR beta chain in context. What it recognizes is unknown. The data originate from a study of beta chain features in type 1 diabetes. Study-wide results and limits: Type 1 diabetes patients showed a moderate but significant shortening of TCRB CDR3s in all four CD4+ subsets.

This CDR3 spans 14 amino acids. Germline V lookup: CDR1 SGHNT, CDR2 YYREEE (reference sequence). The J segment lost 8 bases and the V segment lost 4 bases, leaving 8 bases of the junction unmatched. TCRB transcripts that were expressed got sequenced, as all of the isolated RNA had been reverse transcribed. Some clones are missing from TCRdb's copy, which holds only in-frame ones; the method was immunoSEQ multiplex PCR. The table shows a few hundred thousand clones, with roughly 12% occurring only once. The chain couples TRBV5-4 to TRBJ2-1; 8 bases line up with TRBD1. The sample taken for sequencing was naive CD4+ T cells from blood. This sequence originates from a young woman with type 1 diabetes. The DNA of the CDR3 is TGTGCCAGCAGCATAGGACAGGGTGTACATGAGCAGTTCTTC. Its translation is CASSIGQGVHEQFF. Combining the CDR3 with reference TRBV5-4 and TRBJ2-1 gives the whole variable domain ETGVTQSPTHLIKTRGQQVTLRCSSQSGHNTVSWYQQALGQGPQFIFQYYREEENGRGNFPPRFSGLQFPNYSSELNVNALELDDSALYLCASSIGQGVHEQFFGPGTRLTVL.